The 11 T cell receptor beta chains presented below share a single source sample, sequenced in a study of identical twins. TCRdb itself ran the 5' RACE reads through MiXCR, one entry per CDR3 protein. The sample has 570,000 or so distinct CDR3 sequences; around a tenth are singletons. The same sample was also used in a study of yellow fever vaccine responses in identical twins.

Specimen: PBMCs. These receptors all stem from a woman aged 18-29 years in good health.

This clonotype has more than one count but fewer than ten. The V and J genes are TRBV20-1 and TRBJ2-3, with 7 bases that match TRBD2. The length of the CDR3 is 14 residues. V lost 0 bases, J lost 5 bases, and 5 bases stayed unmatched. CDR1 is DFQATT, CDR2 SNEGSKA, per germline (reference sequence). Here the CDR3 DNA reads TGCAGTGCTAGAGATATGTCGGGGGGAGATACGCAGTATTTT. As protein: CSARDMSGGDTQYF.

This clonotype has a handful of counts. The chain employs TRBV19 and TRBJ2-3; no clear D. Trimming took off 1 base at V and 2 bases at J, with 10 bases between the two ends. CDR1 LNHDA and CDR2 SQIVND come from the germline V gene (reference sequence). CDR3 length: 15 residues. The CDR3, as DNA: TGTGCCAGTAGTATAGGTTGGCAGACCACAGATACGCAGTATTTT. Its translation: CASSIGWQTTDTQYF.

The chain has TRBV7-2 and TRBJ2-7, with TRBD2 identical over 7 bases. The ends lost 2 bases at V and 13 bases at J; junction bases unmatched: 5. Germline loops: CDR1 SGHTA, CDR2 FQGNSA. There are 11 residues in the CDR3. The chain's CDR3 is CASSLKTSFYF. CDR3 DNA: TGTGCCAGCAGCTTAAAGACTAGCTTCTACTTC.

This clonotype was detected many times. This rearrangement joins TRBV4-1 to TRBJ1-1; D may be TRBD1 (5 bases). The germline V gene has CDR1 MGHRA and CDR2 YSYEKL. The germline V and J ends were trimmed by 1 base and 5 bases, with 14 bases remaining between them. The CDR3 has 15 amino acids. The CDR3 region has the DNA TGCGCCAGCAGCCAAGGGCGCAGGGCGATAACTGAAGCTTTCTTT. Translated, it gives CASSQGRRAITEAFF.

This clonotype was detected a few times. The rearrangement joins TRBV27 to TRBJ2-1; 7 bases line up with TRBD1. CDR3 length: 14 residues. J gave up 2 bases and V 6 bases, and 4 bases lay outside the gene matches. Germline CDR1 MNHEY, CDR2 SMNVEV (reference sequence). In DNA, the CDR3 is TGTGCCAGCAGGACAGGGTGGACCTACAATGAGCAGTTCTTC. It translates to CASRTGWTYNEQFF.

The chain combines TRBV28 with TRBJ2-1, with 8 bases identical to TRBD2. Germline CDR1 is MDHEN and CDR2 is SYDVKM. The CDR3 covers 15 residues. V gave up 5 bases and J gave up 6 bases; unmatched junction bases: 9. The CDR3 DNA reads as TGTGCCAGCAGTGTAAGCGGGGGCTGGGGCAATGAGCAGTTCTTC. Its translation: CASSVSGGWGNEQFF. Combining the CDR3 with reference TRBV28 and TRBJ2-1 gives the whole variable domain DVKVTQSSRYLVKRTGEKVFLECVQDMDHENMFWYRQDPGLGLRLIYFSYDVKMKEKGDIPEGYSVSREKKERFSLILESASTNQTSMYLCASSVSGGWGNEQFFGPGTRLTVL.

This clonotype was detected only a few times. The rearrangement joins TRBV11-2 to TRBJ2-7; TRBD2 matches 9 bases. The CDR3 is 17 residues long. Germline values: CDR1 SGHAT, CDR2 FQNNGV. V trimming: 5 bases; J trimming: 0 bases; junction bases outside the gene matches: 11. The CDR3 sequence is CASSPRLAAQNSYEQYF. CDR3 nucleotide sequence: TGTGCCAGCAGCCCCCGACTAGCGGCCCAAAACTCCTACGAGCAGTACTTC.

This clonotype was detected ten times or more. The rearrangement joins TRBV5-6 to TRBJ1-2; D ambiguous. Germline CDR1 reads SGHDT; CDR2 reads YYEEEE. V gave up 2 bases and J gave up 4 bases, with 18 bases separating them. The CDR3 sequence is 16 residues long. For the CDR3, the DNA is TGTGCCAGCAGCTTTCCCTCTTTAGGGCGCGCCTATGGCTACACCTTC. This codes for CASSFPSLGRAYGYTF.

The V call is TRBV9, the J call TRBJ2-3; D tentatively reads TRBD1 or TRBD2 (5 bases each). The CDR3 is 15 residues long. Germline CDR1 is SGDLS and CDR2 is YYNGEE. Trimming took off 3 bases at V and 5 bases at J, with 16 bases between the two ends. The CDR3 protein is CASSAGIHTRDTQYF. The CDR3 DNA sequence: TGTGCCAGCAGCGCAGGGATCCATACTAGAGATACGCAGTATTTT.

The chain links TRBV10-2 to TRBJ2-1; D not resolved. CDR1 WSHSY and CDR2 SAAADI come from the germline V gene. This CDR3 has 13 amino acids. V was shortened by 3 bases and J by 4 bases, with 7 bases between the two germline ends. CDR3 amino acids: CASSDGVYNEQFF. For the CDR3, the DNA is TGCGCCAGCAGTGACGGAGTGTACAATGAGCAGTTCTTC.

V is TRBV5-1 and J is TRBJ2-1; the match to TRBD1 covers 7 bases. Germline V gene sequence: CDR1 SGHRS, CDR2 YFSETQ. CDR3 length: 16 residues. The junction had 10 bases not matched to a gene; V was cut back by 1 base and J by 6 bases. CDR3 amino acids: CASSLPGVTGSNEQFF. The CDR3 coding sequence is TGCGCCAGCAGCTTGCCAGGGGTGACAGGGTCCAATGAGCAGTTCTTC. The full variable domain, with the rest looked up from reference TRBV5-1 and TRBJ2-1, is KAGVTQTPRYLIKTRGQQVTLSCSPISGHRSVSWYQQTPGQGLQFLFEYFSETQRNKGNFPGRFSGRQFSNSRSEMNVSTLELGDSALYLCASSLPGVTGSNEQFFGPGTRLTVL.